Listed below are T cell receptor beta chains from one sample, sequenced in a study of shared clonotypes between healthy human individuals. The data were produced by immunoSEQ multiplex PCR, yet TCRdb's version contains in-frame clones alone and is incomplete. The data contain 450,000 to 500,000 clones, about 72% of them singletons. Sequences were obtained from PBMCs. These receptors originate from a woman in her thirties or forties in good health. Some clones in this sample may be carry-over from other donors' samples. Both conserved end residues are part of each CDR3. The order of the fields is D gene, V gene, J gene, clone size, CDR3 DNA, CDR3 protein. The D gene is left open where the match is weak. Some rows mark clone size as missing; the rest say once, few, many or name a class of expanded clone.

.	TRBV5-6	TRBJ2-1	few	TGTGCCAGCAGTGGGGGGACTGAGCAGTTCTTC	CASSGGTEQFF
.	TRBV28	TRBJ2-1	once	TGTGCCAGCAGCGGCGGACTAATATACAATGAGCAGTTCTTC	CASSGGLIYNEQFF
.	TRBV7-2	TRBJ2-7	.	TGTGCCAGCAGCCAAGGGGAGGGGGAATACGCCGAGCAGTACTTC	CASSQGEGEYAEQYF
TRBD2	TRBV7-3	TRBJ2-7	.	TGTGCCAGCAGCTTACTGGGCGGGAGGGCAAGTGAGCAGTACTTC	CASSLLGGRASEQYF
TRBD1	TRBV30	TRBJ1-2	once	TGTGCCTGGGCTACCCGACAGGGTTTTAACTGTGGCTACACCTTC	CAWATRQGFNCGYTF
.	TRBV28	TRBJ1-2	.	TGTGCCAGCAGCTCCGTGAGGGGCTACACCTTC	CASSSVRGYTF
.	TRBV20-1	TRBJ2-2	.	TGCAGTGCTACGCGGACCGGGGAGCTGTTTTTT	CSATRTGELFF
.	TRBV6-6	TRBJ2-7	.	TGTGCCAGCAGCGAATGGGACTGGGGTGAGCAGTACTTC	CASSEWDWGEQYF
.	TRBV5-1	TRBJ1-3	.	TGCGCCAGCAGCACCACTACAGAGTCAAACACCATATATTTT	CASSTTTESNTIYF
.	TRBV5-1	TRBJ2-5	.	TGCGCCAGCAGCTTCTCGCGGGGAGAAGAGACCCAGTACTTC	CASSFSRGEETQYF
.	TRBV28	TRBJ2-4	once	TGTGCCAGCAGTTTCTATCCCTCGGGGGCCCAAAACATTCAGTACTTC	CASSFYPSGAQNIQYF
.	TRBV27	TRBJ2-7	.	TGTGCCAGCAGTTTAAGGGGGTTCCCTTCCTACGAGCAGTACTTC	CASSLRGFPSYEQYF
.	TRBV5-1	TRBJ2-1	.	TGCGCCAGCAGCTTGTTTCAGCGTAGAACTAATGAGCAGTTCTTC	CASSLFQRRTNEQFF
TRBD2	TRBV7-3	TRBJ2-7	few	TGTGCCAGCAGCGTAAGCGGGATCGGTAACGAGCAGTACTTC	CASSVSGIGNEQYF
TRBD2	TRBV10-3	TRBJ2-7	.	TGTGCCATCAGTGAGTCCTCAGGACTAGCGGAACGGAAGGTCTACGAGCAGTACTTC	CAISESSGLAERKVYEQYF
.	TRBV15	TRBJ1-4	.	TGTGCCACCAGCAGAGCTGTTAATGAAAAACTGTTTTTT	CATSRAVNEKLFF
TRBD2	TRBV28	TRBJ2-4	.	TGTGCCAGCAGTTCAATGACTAGCGGGAACGGGAGAAACATTCAGTACTTC	CASSSMTSGNGRNIQYF
.	TRBV4-1	TRBJ1-4	.	TGCGCCAGCAGCCAGGCTGGTCTGGGCGAAAAACTGTTTTTT	CASSQAGLGEKLFF
TRBD2	TRBV29-1	TRBJ2-1	.	TGCAGCGTTGCCCCAGCCAAAGCGGGAGGGACGAGCTCCTACAATGAGCAGTTCTTC	CSVAPAKAGGTSSYNEQFF
.	TRBV2	TRBJ2-5	.	TGTGCCAGCACCGGAGAGACATCCTTCCAAGAGACCCAGTACTTC	CASTGETSFQETQYF
TRBD2	TRBV2	TRBJ2-1	once	TGTGCCAGCCTCCCCCGGGGACTAGCGGACTACAATGAGCAGTTCTTC	CASLPRGLADYNEQFF
.	TRBV6-5	TRBJ2-2	.	TGTGCCAGCAGTAGGAACACCGGGGAGCTGTTTTTT	CASSRNTGELFF
.	TRBV10-3	TRBJ2-7	.	TGTGCCATGCGGCCAGCGGGTGAACCCTACGAGCAGTACTTC	CAMRPAGEPYEQYF
TRBD2	TRBV10-1	TRBJ2-1	.	TGCGCCAGCAGTCTAGCGGGAGGGTACAATGAGCAGTTCTTC	CASSLAGGYNEQFF
TRBD1	TRBV10-3	TRBJ1-1	few	TGTGCCATCAGGCGAACACAGGGGGTGAACACTGAAGCTTTCTTT	CAIRRTQGVNTEAFF
.	TRBV9	TRBJ2-3	.	TGTGCCAGCAGCATCGACCTCACAGATACGCAGTATTTT	CASSIDLTDTQYF
TRBD1	TRBV5-4	TRBJ1-4	.	TGTGCCAGCAGCCCGGACAGGGGAGGGGGTGAAAAACTGTTTTTT	CASSPDRGGGEKLFF
.	TRBV9	TRBJ2-7	.	TGTGCCAGCAGCGTAGATGGAAGCAGCTACGAGCAGTACTTC	CASSVDGSSYEQYF
.	TRBV5-1	TRBJ2-3	many	TGCGCCAGCAGCTTGGGGGATACGCAGTATTTT	CASSLGDTQYF
TRBD2	TRBV30	TRBJ2-2	.	TGTGCCGGGACTAGAGATGACACCGGGGAGCTGTTTTTT	CAGTRDDTGELFF
.	TRBV6-5	TRBJ1-1	.	TGTGCCAGCAGTTACTCGGGCAGGGAGGCAGCTTTCTTT	CASSYSGREAAFF
TRBD2	TRBV11-2	TRBJ2-3	.	TGTGCCAGCAGCTTAGAGGTAGCGGGTGTAACAGATACGCAGTATTTT	CASSLEVAGVTDTQYF
.	TRBV19	TRBJ1-5	.	TGTGCCAGTAGTATAGTGCGGGTTCAGCCCCAGCATTTT	CASSIVRVQPQHF
TRBD2	TRBV4-1	TRBJ2-7	.	TGCGCCAGCAGCCAAGATACTAGCGGGAGATACGAGCAGTACTTC	CASSQDTSGRYEQYF
.	TRBV6-6	TRBJ2-3	.	TGTGCCAGCAGTTCGGGAGATACGCAGTATTTT	CASSSGDTQYF
.	TRBV11-2	TRBJ2-1	.	TGTGCCAGCAGCTTAGGAGGGACCTACAATGAGCAGTTCTTC	CASSLGGTYNEQFF
.	TRBV7-9	TRBJ2-7	few	TGTGCCAGCAGCTTAACAACTACTCTGTACTTC	CASSLTTTLYF
TRBD1	TRBV5-4	TRBJ2-2	.	TGTGCCAGCAGTTCGGGACAGAAGACGAACACCGGGGAGCTGTTTTTT	CASSSGQKTNTGELFF
TRBD1	TRBV5-8	TRBJ2-7	.	TGTGCCAGCAGCCGGACAGGGGGATACTACGAGCAGTACTTC	CASSRTGGYYEQYF
TRBD1	TRBV4-3	TRBJ2-1	.	TGCGCCAGCAGCCAAGAACAGGGGACCTACAATGAGCAGTTCTTC	CASSQEQGTYNEQFF
.	TRBV2	TRBJ1-1	few	TGTGCCAGCAGTGTCTCATGGGACACTGAAGCTTTCTTT	CASSVSWDTEAFF
.	TRBV7-2	TRBJ2-1	many	TGTGCCAGCAGCTCCCGTGAGAATGGATACAATGAGCAGTTCTTC	CASSSRENGYNEQFF
TRBD2	TRBV7-2	TRBJ2-1	once	TGTGCCAGCAGCTTAGTAGCGGGAGGTACCTACAATGAGCAGTTCTTC	CASSLVAGGTYNEQFF
.	TRBV5-5	TRBJ2-7	.	TGTGCCAGCAGCTTGCGTCAGGGAAGGGTTAAGCAGTACTTC	CASSLRQGRVKQYF
.	TRBV6-5	TRBJ2-7	.	TGTGCCAGCAGTCGGGGACTCACTTCCTACGAGCAGTACTTC	CASSRGLTSYEQYF
TRBD2	TRBV4-1	TRBJ2-7	.	TGCGCCAGCAGCCCCGGGACTAGCGGGAGAAGCTCCTACGAGCAGTACTTC	CASSPGTSGRSSYEQYF
.	TRBV5-1	TRBJ2-3	.	TGCGCCAGCAGCTTGGGAGCAGGGGGGGAGACAGATACGCAGTATTTT	CASSLGAGGETDTQYF
.	TRBV27	TRBJ1-2	few	TGTGCCAGCAGTCCCATCCCAAGGTACGGCTACACCTTC	CASSPIPRYGYTF
.	TRBV9	TRBJ1-1	many	TGTGCCAGCAGCACCAGGGTAGGGTCGAACACTGAAGCTTTCTTT	CASSTRVGSNTEAFF
TRBD1	TRBV19	TRBJ2-7	many	TGTGCCAGTAGTGGTATCGGGACAGCCTCCTACGAGCAGTACTTC	CASSGIGTASYEQYF
.	TRBV28	TRBJ1-3	.	TGTGCCAGCAGTCCAAGTCGGATCTCTGGAAACACCATATATTTT	CASSPSRISGNTIYF